The 26 T cell receptor beta chains in this list originate from one sample, sequenced in a study of PD-1 blockade in classical Hodgkin lymphoma. All the patients suffered relapse after autologous stem cell transplantation, and brentuximab vedotin exposure differed. The repertoire was sequenced with immunoSEQ multiplex PCR; TCRdb's copy has only in-frame clones and lacks some. The repertoire holds fewer than 50,000 clones, with roughly 90% as singletons. The material sequenced was peripheral blood mononuclear cells (PBMCs), taken at baseline. All receptors come from a human donor with classical Hodgkin lymphoma.

This chain uses TRBV9 with TRBJ1-5, with no clear D. This CDR3 is 13 amino acids long. Deletions cut 4 bases from V and 10 bases from J, with 15 bases between. Per the germline V gene, CDR1 is SGDLS and CDR2 is YYNGEE. The CDR3 loop reads CASSPRPSGPQHF. CDR3 nucleotides: TGTGCCAGCAGCCCTAGACCCAGCGGTCCCCAGCATTTT.

The DNA of the CDR3 is TGTGCCAGCATGCGGGTCCCCTACGAGCAGTACTTC. Translating gives CASMRVPYEQYF. This chain connects TRBV28 to TRBJ2-7; a possible D gene is TRBD2 (5 bases). The CDR3 totals 12 residues. CDR1 is MDHEN and CDR2 is SYDVKM in the germline V gene. With 7 bases removed from V and 2 bases from J, the gap between germline ends came to 9 bases. Based on the CDR3 plus reference TRBV28 and TRBJ2-7, the full variable domain is DVKVTQSSRYLVKRTGEKVFLECVQDMDHENMFWYRQDPGLGLRLIYFSYDVKMKEKGDIPEGYSVSREKKERFSLILESASTNQTSMYLCASMRVPYEQYFGPGTRLTVT.

V and J are TRBV6-5 and TRBJ2-1; 7 bases fit TRBD2. The CDR3 runs 15 residues. Germline V CDR1 and CDR2: MNHEY, SVGAGI. The ends lost 2 bases at V and 3 bases at J; junction bases unmatched: 4. In DNA, the CDR3 is TGTGCCAGCAGTTACGGGCCTAGCGGCTACAATGAGCAGTTCTTC. This codes for CASSYGPSGYNEQFF.

The chain carries TRBV5-1 and TRBJ1-1, with a possible D match to TRBD1 (6 bases). Germline V lookup: CDR1 SGHRS, CDR2 YFSETQ. CDR3 length equals 15 residues. V gave up 0 bases and J gave up 0 bases, with 9 bases separating them. The CDR3 region has the DNA TGCGCCAGCAGCTTGGCGGACAGCCTGAACACTGAAGCTTTCTTT. Its protein product is CASSLADSLNTEAFF.

The genes are TRBV27 and TRBJ2-5; 7 nucleotides match TRBD2. Germline values: CDR1 MNHEY, CDR2 SMNVEV (reference sequence). The V segment lost 5 bases and the J segment 9 bases; nucleotides outside the gene matches: 6. The CDR3 is 12 residues long. Here the CDR3 DNA reads TGTGCCAGCAGTCCGCATGGGAGGGCCCAGTACTTC. As protein: CASSPHGRAQYF.

V gene TRBV5-1 combines with J gene TRBJ1-5; no definite D call. V was shortened by 4 bases and J by 9 bases, with 14 bases between the two germline ends. CDR1 is SGHRS and CDR2 is YFSETQ in the germline V gene. The CDR3 runs to 13 residues. The CDR3 region has the DNA TGCGCCAGCAGCCGTAGACTTATCCTGCCCCAGCATTTT. Protein product: CASSRRLILPQHF.

The V call is TRBV6-5, the J call TRBJ1-1; D gene unclear. Germline V gene data show CDR1 as MNHEY and CDR2 as SVGAGI. The V end lost 0 bases, the J end lost 1 base, and 3 bases lay between the germline ends. The CDR3 is made up of 13 amino acids. CDR3 bases: TGTGCCAGCAGTTACTCTCAGAACACTGAAGCTTTCTTT. It encodes CASSYSQNTEAFF.

The chain links TRBV4-1 to TRBJ2-5, with TRBD1 identical over 8 bases. Germline CDR1 and CDR2: MGHRA and YSYEKL. The CDR3 runs to 15 residues. With V trimmed by 4 bases and J by 5 bases, 9 bases remained unmatched. The CDR3 loop is CASSRSDRAYETQYF. The DNA for the CDR3 is TGCGCCAGCAGCCGGTCGGACAGGGCTTACGAGACCCAGTACTTC.

The rearrangement links TRBV27 to TRBJ1-2, with 8 positions matching TRBD1. The V and J ends lost 0 bases and 6 bases, in that order; junction bases with no gene match: 3. The CDR3 covers 14 residues. CDR1 is MNHEY, CDR2 SMNVEV, per germline (reference sequence). CDR3 loop: CASSLSDRAHGYTF. The CDR3, as DNA: TGTGCCAGCAGTTTATCGGACAGGGCCCATGGCTACACCTTC.

The chain carries TRBV9 and TRBJ2-3; D uncertain. The CDR3 consists of 15 residues. V was trimmed by 0 bases and J by 0 bases, leaving 8 bases between them. The germline V gene has CDR1 SGDLS and CDR2 YYNGEE. In nucleotides, the CDR3 is TGTGCCAGCAGCGTAGGGGTATTCAGCACAGATACGCAGTATTTT. It is translated as CASSVGVFSTDTQYF.

The J gene is TRBJ2-7, the V gene TRBV27; 7 bases are a match to TRBD2. The CDR3 is 14 residues long. The V gene end was trimmed by 4 bases and the J gene end by 4 bases; junction bases not matched to a gene: 7. Germline values: CDR1 MNHEY, CDR2 SMNVEV (reference sequence). CDR3 sequence reads: CASSSWSSGYEQYF. The CDR3 coding sequence is TGTGCCAGCAGTTCTTGGTCTAGCGGATACGAGCAGTACTTC.

This chain uses TRBV28 with TRBJ2-7; D is perhaps TRBD2 (5 bases). The CDR3 has 14 residues. Germline CDR1 MDHEN, CDR2 SYDVKM. Between the trimmed V and J ends, which lost 7 bases and 3 bases, there was a span of 16 bases. The CDR3 region has the DNA TGTGCCAGCACCGCCAGGAGGTTCGGCTACGAGCAGTACTTC. Amino acids: CASTARRFGYEQYF. The full variable domain, completed using reference TRBV28 and TRBJ2-7, is DVKVTQSSRYLVKRTGEKVFLECVQDMDHENMFWYRQDPGLGLRLIYFSYDVKMKEKGDIPEGYSVSREKKERFSLILESASTNQTSMYLCASTARRFGYEQYFGPGTRLTVT.

The chain uses TRBV5-1 and TRBJ1-1; TRBD1 agrees at 8 bases. Germline CDR1 and CDR2: SGHRS and YFSETQ. The trim removed 0 bases at V and 0 bases at J, leaving 4 bases unmatched. The CDR3 extends over 16 amino acids. CDR3 DNA sequence: TGCGCCAGCAGCTTGGACAGGGGGGACCTGAACACTGAAGCTTTCTTT. Translated, it gives CASSLDRGDLNTEAFF.

The V call is TRBV6-1, the J call TRBJ2-7; D remains unclear. There are 12 residues in the CDR3. Germline loops: CDR1 MNHNS, CDR2 SASEGT. Trimming took 0 bases from V and 5 from J, leaving 5 bases between them. CDR3 bases: TGTGCCAGCAGTGAAGCTTTCCACGAGCAGTACTTC. Translation gives CASSEAFHEQYF.

In its sample, this clone was seen once. V gene TRBV2 combines with J gene TRBJ2-7; 8 nucleotides align to TRBD1. CDR1 is SNHLY, CDR2 FYNNEI, per germline. CDR3 size: 14 residues. V was pared by 6 bases and J by 6 bases, with 10 bases of the junction left unmatched. The CDR3 reads CASRPGTGSFEQYF. The CDR3 bases are TGTGCCAGCAGACCCGGGACAGGCTCTTTCGAGCAGTACTTC. Full variable domain (missing parts from reference TRBV2 and TRBJ2-7): EPEVTQTPSHQVTQMGQEVILRCVPISNHLYFYWYRQILGQKVEFLVSFYNNEISEKSEIFDDQFSVERPDGSNFTLKIRSTKLEDSAMYFCASRPGTGSFEQYFGPGTRLTVT.

This chain links TRBV28 with TRBJ2-1, with 11 bases fitting TRBD2. The CDR3 has 16 amino acids. Germline CDR1 reads MDHEN; CDR2 reads SYDVKM. Trimming cost V 6 bases and J 6 bases; bases outside gene matches: 10. The CDR3 is CASSSTSGRWGNEQFF. The CDR3 nucleotides read TGTGCCAGCAGCTCAACTAGCGGGAGATGGGGCAATGAGCAGTTCTTC.

The gene calls are TRBV5-8 and TRBJ1-2; D gene ambiguous. CDR1 and CDR2 (germline): SGHTS, YDEGEE. The V gene lost 4 bases and the J gene lost 2 bases, with 15 bases spanning the gap. This CDR3 has 15 residues. The CDR3 DNA sequence: TGTGCCAGCAGCCTGGTGGCAGCCATAAACTATGGCTACACCTTC. Translating gives CASSLVAAINYGYTF.

In its sample, this clone was seen a few times. The chain recombines TRBV5-4 with TRBJ2-2; 9 nucleotides line up with TRBD2. V shed 4 bases and J 5 bases; nucleotides not matched to a gene: 9. The CDR3 runs 16 residues. Germline assignment: CDR1 SGHNT and CDR2 YYREEE (reference sequence). The DNA for the CDR3 is TGTGCCAGCAGCGGCGGACTAGCGACTGAAACCGGGGAGCTGTTTTTT. Translating gives CASSGGLATETGELFF.

V and J are TRBV10-3 and TRBJ2-2; tentatively, D is TRBD1 or TRBD2 (5 bases each). The CDR3 is made up of 15 amino acids. Germline-derived CDR1 and CDR2 are ENHRY and SYGVKD. V lost 5 bases, J lost 4 bases, and 14 bases lay in between. DNA of the CDR3: TGTGCCATCAGTATGTCCGGGACGGTCACCGGGGAGCTGTTTTTT. It encodes CAISMSGTVTGELFF.

In its sample, this clone was seen once. V usage is TRBV4-3 and J usage is TRBJ2-1; 7 bases are shared with TRBD1. J lost 0 bases, V lost 0 bases, and 2 bases had no gene match. CDR1 and CDR2 (germline): LGHNA, YSLEER. The CDR3 loop spans 16 amino acids. CDR3: CASSQEPGGSYNEQFF. CDR3 in DNA: TGCGCCAGCAGCCAAGAACCAGGGGGCTCCTACAATGAGCAGTTCTTC.

The gene calls are TRBV7-9 and TRBJ1-1; 7 bases agree with TRBD1. Per the germline V gene, CDR1 is SEHNR and CDR2 is FQNEAQ (reference sequence). The ends lost 2 bases at V and 3 bases at J; junction bases unmatched: 6. This CDR3 has 15 residues. The CDR3 DNA reads as TGTGCCAGCAGCTTAACAGGGGATCGGCACACTGAAGCTTTCTTT. Protein product: CASSLTGDRHTEAFF.

The genes are TRBV27 and TRBJ1-4; D uncertain. CDR1 is MNHEY, CDR2 SMNVEV, per germline (reference sequence). This CDR3 has 14 residues. Trimming left V 2 bases short and J 8 bases short, with 12 bases between. The CDR3 spells CASSLVTGNEKLFF. In DNA form, the CDR3 reads TGTGCCAGCAGTTTAGTCACGGGGAACGAAAAACTGTTTTTT.

The chain uses TRBV6-6 and TRBJ2-1, with 7 positions matching TRBD2. Per the germline V gene, CDR1 is MNHNY and CDR2 is SVGAGI (reference sequence). V dropped 11 bases and J dropped 4; count of bases not matched to a gene: 5. CDR3 length equals 12 residues. CDR3 coding DNA: TGTGCCGGGGGGGGACTTTACAATGAGCAGTTCTTC. It translates to CAGGGLYNEQFF.

V usage is TRBV5-1 and J usage is TRBJ2-7, with D uncertain. The CDR3 is made up of 13 amino acids. Germline CDR1 and CDR2: SGHRS and YFSETQ. Deletions cut 2 bases from V and 2 bases from J, with 8 bases between. As DNA, the CDR3 is TGCGCCAGCAGCTTAAGGGAAGCCTACGAGCAGTACTTC. This sequence encodes CASSLREAYEQYF.

CDR3 sequence (DNA): TGTGCCAGCAGCCCGGGACTCGACGTCCACAATGAGCAGTTCTTC. It specifies CASSPGLDVHNEQFF. The chain joins TRBV7-8 to TRBJ2-1; TRBD2 might be the D (6 bases). CDR3 length: 15 residues. In germline, CDR1 is SGHVS, CDR2 FQNEAQ. Trimming cost V 5 bases and J 5 bases, with 16 bases left between them.

The chain has TRBV28 and TRBJ2-4; tentative D call: TRBD2 (6 bases). Germline V gives CDR1 MDHEN, CDR2 SYDVKM. The CDR3 covers 20 residues. The germline V and J ends were trimmed by 6 bases and 0 bases, with 27 bases remaining between them. In DNA form, the CDR3 reads TGTGCCAGCAGCAGTGTGCGGGGACGGAGAAGAACCCTAGCCAAAAACATTCAGTACTTC. This gives the protein CASSSVRGRRRTLAKNIQYF.